One sample yielded the 29 T cell receptor beta chains listed below, sequenced in a study of shared clonotypes between healthy human individuals. The assay was immunoSEQ multiplex PCR, and TCRdb's table has in-frame clones only and misses some. The table includes about 480,000 clones, almost 80% detected once. Sequences were obtained from PBMCs. Receptor source: a middle-aged woman in good health. Some clones in this sample may be carry-over from other donors' samples.

This clone has only a few counts. The chain's CDR3 is CASSLGGGRADTQYF. CDR3 bases: TGTGCCAGCAGCTTGGGGGGCGGGAGAGCAGATACGCAGTATTTT. The chain joins TRBV5-4 to TRBJ2-3, with 7 bases lining up with TRBD2. CDR1 and CDR2 (germline): SGHNT, YYREEE (reference sequence). V shed 0 bases, J shed 4 bases, and the junction held 5 bases outside the gene matches. CDR3 size: 15 residues.

The chain employs TRBV6-1 and TRBJ2-1; 7 nucleotides align to TRBD2. Germline V gives CDR1 MNHNS, CDR2 SASEGT. The CDR3 is 15 amino acids. With 3 bases clipped from V and 2 bases from J, the junction kept 4 bases outside the gene matches. CDR3 sequence reads: CASSDRLAPYNEQFF. The CDR3, as DNA: TGTGCCAGCAGTGATAGACTAGCCCCCTACAATGAGCAGTTCTTC.

This clone turned up a few times. The genes are TRBV5-4 and TRBJ1-2; 11 nucleotides line up with TRBD1. CDR3 length: 14 residues. Germline V gene data show CDR1 as SGHNT and CDR2 as YYREEE (reference sequence). Trimming took 1 base from V and 8 from J; bases not matched to a gene: 4. The CDR3 DNA reads TGTGCCAGCAGCTTGCTCGGGACAGGGGGAGGCTACACCTTC. Its translation is CASSLLGTGGGYTF.

This rearrangement joins TRBV6-5 to TRBJ2-5; 10 bases agree with TRBD2. The J call may be faulty, since TRBJ2-7 better matches the DNA end. CDR3 length: 15 amino acids. Germline V lookup: CDR1 MNHEY, CDR2 SVGAGI. The CDR3 reads CASSRSGLATHEQYF. The CDR3 DNA follows: TGTGCCAGCAGTCGATCGGGACTAGCGACCCACGAGCAGTACTTC.

This clone was counted once. J is TRBJ2-5 and V is TRBV9; D perhaps matches TRBD1 (5 bases). CDR3 size: 14 residues. CDR1 and CDR2 from the germline V gene are SGDLS and YYNGEE. V lost 0 bases and J 2 bases, leaving 8 bases between the germline ends. The CDR3 protein is CASSVGQQQETQYF. The CDR3 DNA sequence: TGTGCCAGCAGCGTAGGACAGCAACAAGAGACCCAGTACTTC.

This chain joins TRBV19 and TRBJ1-5, with 9 bases lining up with TRBD1. Germline lookup yields CDR1 LNHDA and CDR2 SQIVND (reference sequence). The ends lost 7 bases at V and 6 bases at J; junction bases unmatched: 13. There are 16 residues in the CDR3. In DNA, the CDR3 is TGTGCCAGTACCATTACACAGGGGGCGTATGCTCAGCCCCAGCATTTT. It translates to CASTITQGAYAQPQHF.

The genes are TRBV7-2 and TRBJ2-5; possibly TRBD1 for D (6 bases). Trimming removed 4 bases at V and 4 bases at J, with 13 bases between. This CDR3 contains 14 residues. Germline V lookup: CDR1 SGHTA, CDR2 FQGNSA. DNA for the CDR3: TGTGCCAGCAGCTCAAACAGGGCTGGAGAGACCCAGTACTTC. It yields the protein CASSSNRAGETQYF.

This chain links TRBV5-1 with TRBJ2-7; a possible D gene is TRBD2 (6 bases). CDR1 and CDR2 from the germline V gene are SGHRS and YFSETQ. Trimming removed 4 bases from V and 5 bases from J, with 10 bases in between. This CDR3 has 12 amino acids. CDR3 residues: CASSPRRDEQYF. The CDR3 coding sequence is TGCGCCAGCAGCCCACGGAGGGACGAGCAGTACTTC. The full variable domain, in which reference TRBV5-1 and TRBJ2-7 provide the parts outside the CDR3, is KAGVTQTPRYLIKTRGQQVTLSCSPISGHRSVSWYQQTPGQGLQFLFEYFSETQRNKGNFPGRFSGRQFSNSRSEMNVSTLELGDSALYLCASSPRRDEQYFGPGTRLTVT.

The chain links TRBV14 to TRBJ2-1; tentatively, D is TRBD1 or TRBD2 (6 bases each). In germline, CDR1 is SGHDN, CDR2 FVKESK. The CDR3 consists of 18 residues. V shed 0 bases and J shed 0 bases, with 15 bases lying between them. The CDR3 nucleotides read TGTGCCAGCAGCCAAGAACCCGGGGGCGGTAGCTCCTACAATGAGCAGTTCTTC. Its protein is CASSQEPGGGSSYNEQFF. The variable domain in full, completed from reference TRBV14 and TRBJ2-1, reads EAGVTQFPSHSVIEKGQTVTLRCDPISGHDNLYWYRRVMGKEIKFLLHFVKESKQDESGMPNNRFLAERTGGTYSTLKVQPAELEDSGVYFCASSQEPGGGSSYNEQFFGPGTRLTVL.

The J gene is TRBJ2-1, the V gene TRBV7-2; D call uncertain. V gave up 1 base and J gave up 0 bases, with 4 bases separating them. The CDR3 consists of 14 residues. Germline assignment: CDR1 SGHTA and CDR2 FQGNSA. The CDR3 DNA reads as TGTGCCAGCAGCTTAGTGAGCTCCTACAATGAGCAGTTCTTC. This sequence encodes CASSLVSSYNEQFF.

This clone was found a few times. In nucleotides, the CDR3 is TGTGCCAGCAGTTCGTCTAGCGGGAGTTCACAAGAGACCCAGTACTTC. The encoded protein is CASSSSSGSSQETQYF. This rearrangement joins TRBV6-6 to TRBJ2-5; 10 bases align to TRBD2. V lost 4 bases to trimming and J lost 2 bases; unmatched junction nucleotides: 7. The CDR3 runs 16 residues. Per germline, CDR1 MNHNY and CDR2 SVGAGI (reference sequence).

This chain links TRBV2 with TRBJ2-1; D is possibly TRBD2 (6 bases). This CDR3 is built from 12 residues. Per germline, CDR1 SNHLY and CDR2 FYNNEI. Trimming shortened V by 6 bases and J by 6 bases, and 9 bases separated the two germline ends. The CDR3 coding sequence is TGTGCCAGCAGAGGCGGGATCAATGAGCAGTTCTTC. It is translated as CASRGGINEQFF.

As to this clone: An end of the junction differs from the germline gene, which may be a read error. V and J are TRBV7-7 and TRBJ2-2; maybe TRBD2 (6 bases). CDR1 SSHAT and CDR2 FNYEAQ come from the germline V gene (reference sequence). This CDR3 region has 16 residues. CDR3 in amino acids: CASSLLPGLDTGELFF. The CDR3 DNA is TGTGCTAGCAGCCTATTACCGGGACTCGACACCGGGGAGCTGTTTTTT. Filled out from reference TRBV7-7 and TRBJ2-2, the complete variable domain reads GAGVSQSPRYKVTKRGQDVTLRCDPISSHATLYWYQQALGQGPEFLTYFNYEAQPDKSGLPSDRFSAERPEGSISTLTIQRTEQRDSAMYRCASSLLPGLDTGELFFGEGSRLTVL.

The rearrangement uses TRBV19 and TRBJ2-3, with 15 nucleotides matching TRBD2. V lost 10 bases to trimming and J lost 6 bases; unmatched junction nucleotides: 8. The CDR3 is 15 residues long. In germline, CDR1 is LNHDA, CDR2 SQIVND (reference sequence). CDR3 protein: CATSGLAGGLDTQYF. The CDR3 bases are TGTGCCACCTCAGGACTAGCGGGAGGGTTGGATACGCAGTATTTT.

This chain links TRBV6-6 with TRBJ2-1, with 13 bases lining up with TRBD2. This CDR3 has 15 residues. Trimming took 0 bases from V and 7 from J; bases not matched to a gene: 0. Germline CDR1 and CDR2: MNHNY and SVGAGI (reference sequence). CDR3 bases: TGTGCCAGCAGTTACTCGGGACTAGCGGGAAATGAGCAGTTCTTC. It translates to CASSYSGLAGNEQFF.

This clone was detected once. V gene TRBV11-3 combines with J gene TRBJ2-1; weak D call: TRBD2 (6 bases). Trimming pared 4 bases from V and 10 bases from J, leaving 14 bases between. Per germline, CDR1 SGHNT and CDR2 YENEEA. The CDR3 sequence is 13 residues long. CDR3 coding DNA: TGTGCCAGCAGCTACTCGGGAGCGCAAGAGCAGTTCTTC. Translating it yields CASSYSGAQEQFF.

The chain's CDR3 is CASSSDGTGGGNTIYF. Written as DNA, the CDR3 is TGCGCCAGCAGCTCAGACGGGACAGGGGGCGGAAACACCATATATTTT. The chain recombines TRBV5-1 with TRBJ1-3; 12 bases are a match to TRBD1. The CDR3 loop spans 16 amino acids. With V trimmed by 3 bases and J by 4 bases, 5 bases remained unmatched. Germline V gene lookup returns CDR1 SGHRS and CDR2 YFSETQ. The full variable domain, rest sourced from reference TRBV5-1 and TRBJ1-3, is KAGVTQTPRYLIKTRGQQVTLSCSPISGHRSVSWYQQTPGQGLQFLFEYFSETQRNKGNFPGRFSGRQFSNSRSEMNVSTLELGDSALYLCASSSDGTGGGNTIYFGEGSWLTVV.

This clone has ten or more counts. The chain recombines TRBV19 with TRBJ2-7, with TRBD1 matching over 8 bases. Germline-derived CDR1 and CDR2 are LNHDA and SQIVND (reference sequence). V trimming: 8 bases; J trimming: 3 bases; junction bases outside the gene matches: 15. This CDR3 comprises 16 residues. The CDR3 sequence is CASGRDRSVPFYEQYF. CDR3 in DNA: TGTGCCAGTGGCCGGGACAGGTCTGTACCATTCTACGAGCAGTACTTC.

About this clone: Other DNA sequences within the sample encode an identical CDR3. V is TRBV7-9 and J is TRBJ1-1; no reliable D call. Germline lookup yields CDR1 SEHNR and CDR2 FQNEAQ (reference sequence). The CDR3 is 13 residues long. V was trimmed by 2 bases and J by 1 base, leaving 5 bases between them. The CDR3, as DNA: TGTGCCAGCAGCTTATCAGGGAACACTGAAGCTTTCTTT. Protein: CASSLSGNTEAFF.

V and J are TRBV28 and TRBJ2-7, with D perhaps TRBD1 (6 bases). Germline V gene sequence: CDR1 MDHEN, CDR2 SYDVKM. This CDR3 is 17 amino acids long. V was trimmed by 3 bases and J by 4 bases, leaving 22 bases between them. Here the CDR3 DNA reads TGTGCCAGCAGTTTTCCCCCCCCGGCCAGGGGCCGTTACGAGCAGTACTTC. Its translation: CASSFPPPARGRYEQYF.

V and J are TRBV5-6 and TRBJ2-1; 10 positions agree with TRBD2. Losses at the gene ends were 2 bases for V and 9 bases for J; bases not matched to a gene: 8. Germline V gives CDR1 SGHDT, CDR2 YYEEEE. The CDR3 is 15 residues long. CDR3 sequence: CASSLLLAGGGEQFF. CDR3 DNA sequence: TGTGCCAGCAGCTTACTTTTAGCGGGAGGCGGTGAGCAGTTCTTC.

The rearrangement links TRBV28 to TRBJ1-2; 8 bases agree with TRBD1. The germline V gene has CDR1 MDHEN and CDR2 SYDVKM. The CDR3 sequence is 15 residues long. V lost 1 base to trimming and J lost 8 bases; unmatched junction nucleotides: 9. The CDR3 protein is CASSLSGSRGHGYTF. The CDR3, as DNA: TGTGCCAGCAGTTTATCGGGGTCCAGGGGGCACGGCTACACCTTC.

The chain couples TRBV5-6 to TRBJ2-7; 9 nucleotides line up with TRBD1. The CDR3 contains 15 residues. V dropped 3 bases and J dropped 3; count of bases not matched to a gene: 7. Germline CDR1 is SGHDT and CDR2 is YYEEEE. CDR3 nucleotides: TGTGCCAGCAGCTCGACAGGGGGGATCAACTACGAGCAGTACTTC. It translates to CASSSTGGINYEQYF.

The chain links TRBV7-2 to TRBJ1-3; possible D gene TRBD1, 6 bases. Germline CDR1 reads SGHTA; CDR2 reads FQGNSA. V gave up 1 base and J gave up 4 bases, with 14 bases separating them. The CDR3 has 16 residues. The CDR3 nucleotides read TGTGCCAGCAGCTTAGGTCGGGGGGCGCAAGGAAACACCATATATTTT. It yields the protein CASSLGRGAQGNTIYF.

A remark on this clone: Other DNA variants within this sample encode the same CDR3. J is TRBJ2-1 and V is TRBV28; the D gene is possibly TRBD2 (6 bases). This CDR3 is built from 15 residues. CDR1 and CDR2 (germline): MDHEN, SYDVKM. With 3 bases removed from V and 4 bases from J, the gap between germline ends came to 13 bases. The CDR3 DNA follows: TGTGCCAGCAGTTTGAGGAGGGGCGGGTACAATGAGCAGTTCTTC. Protein product: CASSLRRGGYNEQFF.

CDR3 loop: CASSFRGLAGAQSTDTQYF. CDR3 DNA sequence: TGTGCCAGCAGTTTCCGGGGACTAGCGGGGGCCCAAAGCACAGATACGCAGTATTTT. The chain couples TRBV28 to TRBJ2-3; 14 nucleotides match TRBD2. Losses at the gene ends were 3 bases for V and 0 bases for J; bases not matched to a gene: 8. The germline V gene has CDR1 MDHEN and CDR2 SYDVKM. This CDR3 is 19 amino acids long.

About this clone itself: Other DNA sequences of this sample code for an identical CDR3. The CDR3 protein is CASSSGANVLTF. CDR3 nucleotides: TGTGCCAGCAGTTCTGGGGCCAACGTCCTGACTTTC. This sequence joins TRBV6-5 and TRBJ2-6; no clear D gene. The germline V gene has CDR1 MNHEY and CDR2 SVGAGI. Trimming removed 4 bases from V and 2 bases from J, with 0 bases in between. This CDR3 region has 12 residues.

This clone came up a few times. The genes are TRBV19 and TRBJ1-1; possibly TRBD1 for D (6 bases). The germline V gene encodes CDR1 LNHDA and CDR2 SQIVND (reference sequence). V was cut by 6 bases and J by 1 base, with 9 bases left in between. The CDR3 totals 13 residues. The CDR3 DNA is TGTGCCAGTAGGGGACACCCGAACACTGAAGCTTTCTTT. Its protein product is CASRGHPNTEAFF.

In this sample, this clone turned up a few times. The chain has TRBV18 and TRBJ2-1; 11 bases match TRBD2. Germline V gene lookup returns CDR1 KGHSH and CDR2 LQKENI. The CDR3 length is 18 residues. V was pared by 3 bases and J by 3 bases, with 10 bases of the junction left unmatched. This CDR3 reads CASSPGLADLEIYNEQFF. In nucleotides, the CDR3 is TGTGCCAGCTCACCGGGACTAGCGGACCTCGAGATCTACAATGAGCAGTTCTTC.